This TCR beta chain was captured by sequencing in a study of shared clonotypes between healthy human individuals. Each sorted subset replicate got 200 ng genomic DNA, tens of thousands of genomes. The protocol was immunoSEQ multiplex PCR, while the TCRdb copy is restricted to in-frame clones and leaves out a portion. The sample includes 1,500,000 or so clones, roughly 96% seen only once; the top ten take approximately 1.1%. In this sample, this clone turned up once. The donors, healthy adults who were HIV-negative, had experienced no recent acute infections or vaccinations. With V trimmed by 5 bases and J by 4 bases, 7 bases remained unmatched. Germline loops: CDR1 KGHSH, CDR2 LQKENI. The CDR3 consists of 14 residues.

What was sequenced was naive CD4+ T cells sorted from blood. The subset denotes: CD45RA+ positively selected. The chain has TRBV18 and TRBJ2-5; TRBD1 matches at 7 bases. This receptor was taken from a man aged 30 to 45 in good health. This CDR3 reads CASSVPGTAETQYF. As DNA, the CDR3 is TGTGCCAGCTCAGTCCCCGGGACAGCAGAGACCCAGTACTTC.